The rows below give T cell receptor beta chains drawn from one sample of a study of blood T cell repertoires in COVID-19. Here immunoSEQ multiplex PCR was the method, and the copy in TCRdb shows in-frame clones only, minus some. The sample includes approximately 210,000 clones, 85% to 95% of them seen just once. The sequenced material came from peripheral blood. The receptor source for this set is a man in his thirties or forties with COVID-19, enrolled during active disease. CDR3s include the opening cysteine and the closing phenylalanine or tryptophan. A D gene is named only where the DNA matches it firmly. Not every row has a clone size; where given, it reads once, few, many or a size class.

clone_size d_call j_call v_call cdr3_nt cdr3_aa
. TRBD2 TRBJ2-1 TRBV4-2 TGTGCCAGCAGCGGACTAGCGGGGGGGCCGGGTGAGCAGTTCTTC CASSGLAGGPGEQFF
. . TRBJ1-2 TRBV11-2 TGTGCCAGCAGCTTAGGTTTGGTCCAGGGGTATGGCTACACCTTC CASSLGLVQGYGYTF
. TRBD1 TRBJ1-2 TRBV6-5 TGTGCCAGCAGCTGGGACAGGACTTCGGGGGGCTACACCTTC CASSWDRTSGGYTF
. . TRBJ1-1 TRBV30 TGTGCCTGGAGTGTACAATTGGACACTGAAGCTTTCTTT CAWSVQLDTEAFF
. . TRBJ1-1 TRBV7-9 TGTGCCAGCAGCCAGGACGAGGGAGCTTTCTTT CASSQDEGAFF
. TRBD2 TRBJ2-7 TRBV4-2 TGTGCCAGCAGCCATGAACCGGGACTAGACGTTGGGGAGCAGTACTTC CASSHEPGLDVGEQYF
. . TRBJ1-2 TRBV9 TGTGCCAGCAGCGTAGAGTCAGGAAACTATGGCTACACCTTC CASSVESGNYGYTF
. TRBD2 TRBJ2-5 TRBV11-2 TGTGCCAGCAGCCCAGTTCATGGCGGGGGGCCTCAAGAGACCCAGTACTTC CASSPVHGGGPQETQYF
. . TRBJ1-5 TRBV19 TGTGCCAGTACCCTGGGGGCAGGCGATCAGCCCCAGCATTTT CASTLGAGDQPQHF
once . TRBJ2-2 TRBV12-3/TRBV12-4 TGTGCCAGCAGGCGAGCGACCGGGGAGCTGTTTTTT CASRRATGELFF
. . TRBJ1-1 TRBV7-9 TGTGCCAGCAGCTTAGACAGTTGGAACACTGAAGCTTTCTTT CASSLDSWNTEAFF
. . TRBJ1-2 TRBV27 TGTGCCAGCAGTTCCCGGGGGGCTTTTGGCTACACCTTC CASSSRGAFGYTF
. TRBD1 TRBJ1-1 TRBV9 TGTGCCAGCAGCGTGGGACAGATGAACACTGAAGCTTTCTTT CASSVGQMNTEAFF
. TRBD1 TRBJ1-2 TRBV9 TGTGCCAGCAGCACTAGACAGGGTTATTATGGCTACACCTTC CASSTRQGYYGYTF
. TRBD1 TRBJ2-1 TRBV7-3 TGTGCCAGCAGCCCTCGGGACAGGGTGGGTGGCAATGAGCAGTTCTTC CASSPRDRVGGNEQFF